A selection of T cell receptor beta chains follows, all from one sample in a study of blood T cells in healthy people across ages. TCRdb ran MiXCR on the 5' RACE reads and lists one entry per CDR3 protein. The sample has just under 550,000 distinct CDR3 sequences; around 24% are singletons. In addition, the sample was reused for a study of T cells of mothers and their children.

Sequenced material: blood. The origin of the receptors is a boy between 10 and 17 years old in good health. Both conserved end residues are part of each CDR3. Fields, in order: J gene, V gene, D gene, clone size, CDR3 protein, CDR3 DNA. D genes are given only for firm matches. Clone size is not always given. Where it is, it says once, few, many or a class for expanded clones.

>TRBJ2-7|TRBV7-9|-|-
CASSSSGRQSYEQYF
TGTGCCAGCAGCTCATCGGGACGCCAATCCTACGAGCAGTACTTC
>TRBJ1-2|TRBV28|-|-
CASFSGTSLKGYTF
TGTGCCAGTTTTTCCGGGACCTCTCTTAAGGGCTACACCTTC
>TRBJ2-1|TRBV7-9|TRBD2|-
CASSLVTSGREQFF
TGTGCCAGCAGCTTAGTTACTAGCGGGAGGGAGCAGTTCTTC
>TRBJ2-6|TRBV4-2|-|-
CASSLTQGLAGANVLTF
TGTGCCAGCAGCCTAACCCAGGGTTTAGCTGGGGCCAACGTCCTGACTTTC
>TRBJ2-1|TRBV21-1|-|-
CASSKAPSLAGGPYNEQFF
TGTGCCAGCAGCAAAGCCCCTTCACTAGCGGGAGGCCCCTACAATGAGCAGTTCTTC
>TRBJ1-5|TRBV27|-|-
CASRGMRVSESRNQPQHF
TGTGCCAGCCGGGGGATGAGGGTTTCGGAGTCTCGCAATCAGCCCCAGCATTTT
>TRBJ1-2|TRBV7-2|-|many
CASSSGPPVGYTF
TGTGCCAGCAGCTCAGGACCGCCTGTTGGCTACACCTTC
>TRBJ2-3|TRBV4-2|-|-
CASSPEPGSLVTDTQYF
TGTGCCAGCAGCCCAGAACCGGGCTCCCTGGTGACAGATACGCAGTATTTT
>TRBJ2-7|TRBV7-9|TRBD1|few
CASSPRYGTGTYEQYF
TGTGCCAGCAGCCCACGTTACGGGACAGGGACCTACGAGCAGTACTTC
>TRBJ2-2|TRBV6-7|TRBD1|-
CASSVTGVRNTGELFF
TGTGCCAGCAGTGTGACAGGGGTGAGGAACACCGGGGAGCTGTTTTTT
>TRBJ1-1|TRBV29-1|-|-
CSVAGETEAFF
TGCAGCGTTGCTGGGGAAACTGAAGCTTTCTTT
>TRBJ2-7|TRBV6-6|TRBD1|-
CASSPPGTGAGEQYF
TGTGCCAGCAGTCCACCCGGGACAGGGGCTGGTGAGCAGTACTTC
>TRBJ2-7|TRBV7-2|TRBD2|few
CASSRNPRGGGYEQYF
TGTGCCAGCAGTCGTAATCCCCGCGGGGGGGGTTACGAGCAGTACTTC
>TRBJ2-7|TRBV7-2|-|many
CASSLGEARSSYEQYF
TGTGCCAGCAGCTTAGGGGAGGCCCGTTCCTCCTACGAGCAGTACTTC
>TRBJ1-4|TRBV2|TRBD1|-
CASDRDAELFF
TGTGCCAGTGACAGGGACGCGGAACTGTTTTTT
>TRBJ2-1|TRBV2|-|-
CASAEGPEQFF
TGTGCCAGCGCGGAGGGGCCCGAGCAGTTCTTC